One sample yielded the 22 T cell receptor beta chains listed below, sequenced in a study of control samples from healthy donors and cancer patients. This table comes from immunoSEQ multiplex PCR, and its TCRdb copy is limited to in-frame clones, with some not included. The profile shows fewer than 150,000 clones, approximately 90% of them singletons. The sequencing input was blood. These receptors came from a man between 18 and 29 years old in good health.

CDR3 amino acids: CASSRAGAWDEQYF. The CDR3, as DNA: TGTGCCAGCTCAAGAGCAGGGGCCTGGGACGAGCAGTACTTC. The rearrangement joins TRBV18 to TRBJ2-7; tentative D call: TRBD1 (6 bases). The V end lost 5 bases, the J end lost 5 bases, and 16 bases lay between the germline ends. The CDR3 runs to 14 residues. CDR1 is KGHSH, CDR2 LQKENI, per germline.

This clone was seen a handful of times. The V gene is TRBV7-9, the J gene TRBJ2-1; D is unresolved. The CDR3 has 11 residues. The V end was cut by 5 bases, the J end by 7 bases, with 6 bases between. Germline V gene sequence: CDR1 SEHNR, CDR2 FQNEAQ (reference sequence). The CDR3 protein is CASSLQNEQFF. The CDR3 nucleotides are TGTGCCAGCAGCCTACAGAATGAGCAGTTCTTC.

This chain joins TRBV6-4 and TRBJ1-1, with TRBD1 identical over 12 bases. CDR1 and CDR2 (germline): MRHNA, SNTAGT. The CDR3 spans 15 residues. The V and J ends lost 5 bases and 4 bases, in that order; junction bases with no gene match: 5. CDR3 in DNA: TGTGCCAGCAGTCCCGGGACAGGGGGCGGCACTGAAGCTTTCTTT. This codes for CASSPGTGGGTEAFF.

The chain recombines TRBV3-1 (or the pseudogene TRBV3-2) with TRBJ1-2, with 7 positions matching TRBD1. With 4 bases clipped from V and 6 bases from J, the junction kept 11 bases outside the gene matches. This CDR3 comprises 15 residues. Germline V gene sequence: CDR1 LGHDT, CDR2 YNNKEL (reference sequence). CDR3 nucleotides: TGTGCCAGCAGCCCACCAGGGGGGCTCTGGGATGGCTACACCTTC. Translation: CASSPPGGLWDGYTF.

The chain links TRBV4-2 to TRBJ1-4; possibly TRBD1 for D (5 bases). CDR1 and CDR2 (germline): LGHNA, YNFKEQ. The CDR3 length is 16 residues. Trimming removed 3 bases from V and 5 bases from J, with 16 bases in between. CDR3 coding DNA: TGTGCCAGCAGCCAGACGCTTACAGGAAAGAATGAAAAACTGTTTTTT. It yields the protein CASSQTLTGKNEKLFF.

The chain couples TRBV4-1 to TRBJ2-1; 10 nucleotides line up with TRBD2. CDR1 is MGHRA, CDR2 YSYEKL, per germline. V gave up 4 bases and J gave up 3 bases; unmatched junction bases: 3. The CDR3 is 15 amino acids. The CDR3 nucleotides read TGCGCCAGCAGCCCACTAGCGGGGTACTACAATGAGCAGTTCTTC. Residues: CASSPLAGYYNEQFF.

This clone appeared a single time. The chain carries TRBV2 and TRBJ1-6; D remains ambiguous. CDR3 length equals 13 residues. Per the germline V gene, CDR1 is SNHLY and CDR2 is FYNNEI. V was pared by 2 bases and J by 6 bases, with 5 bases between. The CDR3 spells CASSESGNSPLHF. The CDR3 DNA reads TGTGCCAGCAGTGAAAGCGGTAATTCACCCCTCCACTTT.

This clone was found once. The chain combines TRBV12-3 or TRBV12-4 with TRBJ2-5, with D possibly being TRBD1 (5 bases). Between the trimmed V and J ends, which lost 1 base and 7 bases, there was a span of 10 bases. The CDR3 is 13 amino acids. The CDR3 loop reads CASSLEGRGTQYF. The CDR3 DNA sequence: TGTGCCAGCAGTTTAGAGGGGCGCGGGACCCAGTACTTC.

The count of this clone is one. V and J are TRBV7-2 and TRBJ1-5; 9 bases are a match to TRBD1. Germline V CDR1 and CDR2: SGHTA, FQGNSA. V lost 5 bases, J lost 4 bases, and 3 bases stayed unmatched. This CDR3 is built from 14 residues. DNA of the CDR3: TGTGCCAGCAGCCCGGACAGGGGTAATCAGCCCCAGCATTTT. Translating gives CASSPDRGNQPQHF.

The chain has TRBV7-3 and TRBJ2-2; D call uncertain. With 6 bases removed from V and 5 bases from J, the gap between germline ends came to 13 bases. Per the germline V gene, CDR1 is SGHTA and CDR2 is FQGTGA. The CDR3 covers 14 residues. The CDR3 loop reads CASRRTKATGELFF. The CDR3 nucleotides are TGTGCCAGCAGGAGGACCAAGGCGACCGGGGAGCTGTTTTTT.

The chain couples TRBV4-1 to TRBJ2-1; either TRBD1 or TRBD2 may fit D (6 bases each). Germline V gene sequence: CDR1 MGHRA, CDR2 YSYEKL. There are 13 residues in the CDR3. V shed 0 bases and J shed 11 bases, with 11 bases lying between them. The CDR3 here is CASSQDTGAKQFF. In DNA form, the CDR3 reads TGCGCCAGCAGCCAAGATACGGGGGCAAAGCAGTTCTTC.

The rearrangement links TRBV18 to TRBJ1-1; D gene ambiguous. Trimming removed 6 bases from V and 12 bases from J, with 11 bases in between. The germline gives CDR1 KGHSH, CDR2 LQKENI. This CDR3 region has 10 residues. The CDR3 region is CASSFERTFF. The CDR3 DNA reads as TGTGCCAGCTCGTTCGAGAGGACTTTCTTT.

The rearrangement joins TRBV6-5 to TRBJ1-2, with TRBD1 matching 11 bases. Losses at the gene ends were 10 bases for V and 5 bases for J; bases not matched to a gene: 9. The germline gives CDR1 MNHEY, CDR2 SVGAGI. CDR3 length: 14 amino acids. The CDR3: CATGQGALGYGYTF. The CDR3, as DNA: TGTGCCACCGGACAGGGGGCCTTAGGGTATGGCTACACCTTC.

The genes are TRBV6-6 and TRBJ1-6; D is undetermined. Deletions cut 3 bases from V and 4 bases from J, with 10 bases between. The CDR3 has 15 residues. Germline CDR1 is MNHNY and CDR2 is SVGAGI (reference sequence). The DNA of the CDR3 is TGTGCCAGCAGTTATGACTCAAGATATAATTCACCCCTCCACTTT. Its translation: CASSYDSRYNSPLHF.

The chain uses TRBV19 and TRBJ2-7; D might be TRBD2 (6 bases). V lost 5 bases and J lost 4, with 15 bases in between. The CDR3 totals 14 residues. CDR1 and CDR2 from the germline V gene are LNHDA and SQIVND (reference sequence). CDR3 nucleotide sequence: TGTGCCAGTAGTCTACACGGGGGAGATTACGAGCAGTACTTC. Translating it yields CASSLHGGDYEQYF. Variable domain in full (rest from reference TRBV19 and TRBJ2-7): DGGITQSPKYLFRKEGQNVTLSCEQNLNHDAMYWYRQDPGQGLRLIYYSQIVNDFQKGDIAEGYSVSREKKESFPLTVTSAQKNPTAFYLCASSLHGGDYEQYFGPGTRLTVT.

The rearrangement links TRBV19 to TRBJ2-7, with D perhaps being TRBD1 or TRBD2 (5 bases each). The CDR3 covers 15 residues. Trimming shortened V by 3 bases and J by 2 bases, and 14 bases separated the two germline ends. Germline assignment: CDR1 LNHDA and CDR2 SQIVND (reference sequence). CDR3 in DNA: TGTGCCAGTAGTATTTTTCCGGGACCCGCCTACGAGCAGTACTTC. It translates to CASSIFPGPAYEQYF.

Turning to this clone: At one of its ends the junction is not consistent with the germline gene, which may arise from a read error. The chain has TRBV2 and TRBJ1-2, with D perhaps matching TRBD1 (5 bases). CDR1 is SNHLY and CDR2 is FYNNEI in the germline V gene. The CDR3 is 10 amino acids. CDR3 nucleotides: TGTGCCAGCACTGGTCGGGGCTCCACCTTC. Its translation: CASTGRGSTF. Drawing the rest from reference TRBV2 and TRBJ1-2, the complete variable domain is EPEVTQTPSHQVTQMGQEVILRCVPISNHLYFYWYRQILGQKVEFLVSFYNNEISEKSEIFDDQFSVERPDGSNFTLKIRSTKLEDSAMYFCASTGRGSTFGSGTRLTVV.

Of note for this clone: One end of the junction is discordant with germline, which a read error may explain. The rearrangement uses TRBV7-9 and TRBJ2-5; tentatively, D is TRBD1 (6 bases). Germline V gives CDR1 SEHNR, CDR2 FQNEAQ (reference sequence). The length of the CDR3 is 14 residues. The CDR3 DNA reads TGTGCCAGCAGCCTTAACCAGGGGCAAGAGGCCCAGTACTTC. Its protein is CASSLNQGQEAQYF.

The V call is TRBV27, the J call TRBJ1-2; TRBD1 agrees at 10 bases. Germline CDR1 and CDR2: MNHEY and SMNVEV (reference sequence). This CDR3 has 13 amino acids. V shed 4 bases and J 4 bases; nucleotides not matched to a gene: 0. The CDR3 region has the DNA TGTGCCAGCAGTTGGACAGGGGGCTATGGCTACACCTTC. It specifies CASSWTGGYGYTF.

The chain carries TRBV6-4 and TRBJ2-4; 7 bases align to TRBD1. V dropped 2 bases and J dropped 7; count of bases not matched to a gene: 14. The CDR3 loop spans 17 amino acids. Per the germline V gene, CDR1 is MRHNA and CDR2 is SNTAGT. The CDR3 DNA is TGTGCCAGCAGTGACATGGCGGCAGGGGGATCCAGGAACATTCAGTACTTC. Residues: CASSDMAAGGSRNIQYF.

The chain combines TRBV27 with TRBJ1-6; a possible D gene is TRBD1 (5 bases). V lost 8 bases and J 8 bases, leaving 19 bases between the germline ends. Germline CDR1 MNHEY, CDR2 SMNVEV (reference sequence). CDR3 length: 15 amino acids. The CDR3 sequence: CASRTWGGGDSPLHF. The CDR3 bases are TGTGCCAGCCGGACTTGGGGGGGTGGCGATTCACCCCTCCACTTT.

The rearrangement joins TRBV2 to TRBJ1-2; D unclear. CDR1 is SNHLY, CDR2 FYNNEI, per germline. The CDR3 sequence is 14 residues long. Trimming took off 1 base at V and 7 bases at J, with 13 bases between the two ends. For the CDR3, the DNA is TGTGCCAGCAGTGAAGTTGAGTCCGGGGTTGGCTACACCTTC. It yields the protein CASSEVESGVGYTF.